Below are 11 T cell receptor beta chains sequenced from a single sample in a study of blood T cell repertoires in COVID-19 (dated by TCRdb to about 2020). Library creation used the immunoSEQ multiplex PCR assay. Drawn from immuneACCESS, this table holds only the in-frame rearrangements with V and J called that TCRdb kept. Clones are partly lost; checked studies trace under half to an unresolved V gene and leave the rest unexplained. For this sample there are approximately 170,000 clones; around 84% appear just once. The ten largest clonotypes hold roughly 3.2% of the sample. The sequenced sample consisted of PBMCs or T cells enriched from blood (not recorded which). Receptors originate from a woman in her twenties or thirties who had recovered from COVID-19.

The chain combines TRBV27 with TRBJ1-5; a weak D match, TRBD1 (6 bases). Germline CDR1 MNHEY, CDR2 SMNVEV (reference sequence). The CDR3 loop spans 14 amino acids. V was trimmed by 2 bases and J by 6 bases, leaving 11 bases between them. The CDR3 reads CASSLLAGAQPQHF. The CDR3, as DNA: TGTGCCAGCAGTTTACTGGCAGGGGCTCAGCCCCAGCATTTT.

This clone was found once. The chain links TRBV19 to TRBJ1-2; 8 bases are a match to TRBD1. The CDR3 totals 14 residues. The germline gives CDR1 LNHDA, CDR2 SQIVND (reference sequence). Losses at the gene ends were 5 bases for V and 3 bases for J; bases not matched to a gene: 5. The CDR3 protein is CASSRQGTHYGYTF. In DNA, the CDR3 is TGTGCCAGTAGTCGACAGGGGACCCACTATGGCTACACCTTC.

In DNA, the CDR3 is TGCAGTGCTAGTTGGGCGACCCCAGGCACAGATACGCAGTATTTT. Translation gives CSASWATPGTDTQYF. The chain combines TRBV20-1 with TRBJ2-3; D not certain. CDR1 DFQATT and CDR2 SNEGSKA come from the germline V gene (reference sequence). The CDR3 length is 15 residues. The germline V and J ends were trimmed by 3 bases and 1 base, with 14 bases remaining between them.

The V gene is TRBV15, the J gene TRBJ2-7, with D tentatively TRBD2 (6 bases). Germline V gives CDR1 LNHNV, CDR2 YYDKDF (reference sequence). Trimming took 0 bases from V and 0 from J, leaving 9 bases between them. The CDR3 is made up of 15 amino acids. Written as DNA, the CDR3 is TGTGCCACCAGCAGAGAACGGGGGATCTCCTACGAGCAGTACTTC. Translation: CATSRERGISYEQYF.

This clone has just a few counts. This chain joins TRBV18 and TRBJ1-2; TRBD1 might be the D (5 bases). This CDR3 has 13 amino acids. V shed 1 base and J shed 6 bases, with 9 bases lying between them. CDR1 is KGHSH and CDR2 is LQKENI in the germline V gene. CDR3 in amino acids: CASSPQGKNGYTF. CDR3 in DNA: TGTGCCAGCTCACCACAGGGGAAGAATGGCTACACCTTC.

The chain carries TRBV11-2 and TRBJ2-3; 7 bases are shared with TRBD2. The CDR3 consists of 16 residues. Looked up from germline, CDR1 is SGHAT and CDR2 is FQNNGV. Unmatched junction bases numbered 7, after V lost 3 bases and J lost 1 base. This CDR3 is CASSFLKRGRTDTQYF. Here the CDR3 DNA reads TGTGCCAGCAGCTTTCTTAAGCGGGGACGCACAGATACGCAGTATTTT.

The J gene is TRBJ1-3, the V gene TRBV7-9, with a weak D call TRBD1 (6 bases). Germline assignment: CDR1 SEHNR and CDR2 FQNEAQ (reference sequence). V lost 5 bases and J lost 4, with 9 bases in between. The CDR3 is 13 amino acids. CDR3 in DNA: TGTGCCAGCAGCGGGGGCTCAGGAAACACCATATATTTT. Encoded protein: CASSGGSGNTIYF.

This clone was recorded only once. V gene TRBV28 combines with J gene TRBJ1-1, with a tentative D call TRBD1 (6 bases). The V end lost 6 bases, the J end lost 4 bases, and 21 bases lay between the germline ends. CDR3 length: 16 residues. CDR1 is MDHEN, CDR2 SYDVKM, per germline. The CDR3 loop reads CASSRRNPTGFTEAFF. The CDR3, as DNA: TGTGCCAGCAGCCGTCGAAACCCCACAGGGTTCACTGAAGCTTTCTTT.

Concerning this clone itself: An end of the junction does not agree with germline; a read error may underlie this. This chain connects TRBV20-1 to TRBJ2-1; the match to TRBD2 covers 7 bases. The CDR3 consists of 11 residues. CDR1 DFQATT and CDR2 SNEGSKA come from the germline V gene (reference sequence). CDR3 coding DNA: TGTCTGGGGGGGGGTAACAATGAGCAGTTCTTC. It encodes CLGGGNNEQFF.

This chain uses TRBV15 with TRBJ1-1, with D maybe TRBD1 (6 bases). The CDR3 extends over 17 amino acids. Trimming stripped 5 bases from V and 4 bases from J, with 23 bases between. From germline, CDR1 is LNHNV and CDR2 YYDKDF (reference sequence). CDR3 sequence reads: CATSPHTGGGSVTEAFF. CDR3 bases: TGTGCCACCAGCCCCCACACGGGAGGGGGTTCGGTCACTGAAGCTTTCTTT.

The chain couples TRBV28 to TRBJ1-5, with D possibly being TRBD1 (5 bases). V gave up 5 bases and J gave up 7 bases, with 15 bases separating them. The CDR3 runs 14 residues. Germline V lookup: CDR1 MDHEN, CDR2 SYDVKM. CDR3 DNA: TGTGCCAGCAGTCCTCAGGGTTTCGAACAGCCCCAGCATTTT. This encodes CASSPQGFEQPQHF.